This T cell receptor beta chain was observed in a study of blood T cells in healthy people across ages. With respect to this clonotype: The target antigen is unknown.

Overall study results and limits: Higher naive T cell percentage went strongly together with higher TCR beta diversity. PBMC samples, being unsorted, prevented any conclusive comparison of naive and antigen-experienced cells.

Between the trimmed V and J ends, which lost 7 bases and 7 bases, there was a span of 17 bases. Germline CDR1 SGHRS, CDR2 YFSETQ. The CDR3 loop spans 14 amino acids. Next came a second PCR, run for about 6 to 11 cycles, which used a sample-barcoded 5' primer along with a J-beta primer mix. TCRdb itself ran the 5' RACE reads through MiXCR, one entry per CDR3 protein. The repertoire holds roughly 1,500,000 distinct CDR3 sequences, with around 39% as singletons. Material for sequencing was blood. This rearrangement joins TRBV5-1 to TRBJ1-4; D remains ambiguous. This clonotype originated in a woman aged 18-29 years in good health. The CDR3 region is CASGPAAGSEKLFF. The CDR3 bases are TGCGCCAGCGGCCCTGCGGCCGGATCTGAAAAACTGTTTTTT.